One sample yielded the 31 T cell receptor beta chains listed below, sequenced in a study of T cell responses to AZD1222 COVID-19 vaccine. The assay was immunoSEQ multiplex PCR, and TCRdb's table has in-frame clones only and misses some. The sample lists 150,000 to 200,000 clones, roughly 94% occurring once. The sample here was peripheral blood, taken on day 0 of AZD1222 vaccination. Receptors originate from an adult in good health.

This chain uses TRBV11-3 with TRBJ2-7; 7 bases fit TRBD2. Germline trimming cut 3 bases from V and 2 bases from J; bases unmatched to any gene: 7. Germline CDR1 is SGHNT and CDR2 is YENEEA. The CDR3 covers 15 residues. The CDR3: CASSFGSGVPYEQYF. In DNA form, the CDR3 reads TGTGCCAGCAGCTTCGGGAGCGGGGTGCCCTACGAGCAGTACTTC.

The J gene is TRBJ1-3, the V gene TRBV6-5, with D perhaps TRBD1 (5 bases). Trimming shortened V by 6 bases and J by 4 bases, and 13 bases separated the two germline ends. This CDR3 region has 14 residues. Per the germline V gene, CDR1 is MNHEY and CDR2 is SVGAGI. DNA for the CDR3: TGTGCCAGCAGCTCCTTCGGGGCGGGAAACACCATATATTTT. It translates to CASSSFGAGNTIYF.

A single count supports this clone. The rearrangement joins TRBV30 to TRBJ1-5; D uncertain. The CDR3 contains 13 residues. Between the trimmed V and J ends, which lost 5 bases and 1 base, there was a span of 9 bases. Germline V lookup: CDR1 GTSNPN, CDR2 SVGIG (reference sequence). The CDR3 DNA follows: TGTGCCTGGGCAGGAGACAGCAATCAGCCCCAGCATTTT. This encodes CAWAGDSNQPQHF.

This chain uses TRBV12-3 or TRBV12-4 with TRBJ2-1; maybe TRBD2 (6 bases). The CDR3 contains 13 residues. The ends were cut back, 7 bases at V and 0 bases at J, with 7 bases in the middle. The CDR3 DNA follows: TGTGCCAGCAACGGGGGCTCCTACAATGAGCAGTTCTTC. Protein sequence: CASNGGSYNEQFF.

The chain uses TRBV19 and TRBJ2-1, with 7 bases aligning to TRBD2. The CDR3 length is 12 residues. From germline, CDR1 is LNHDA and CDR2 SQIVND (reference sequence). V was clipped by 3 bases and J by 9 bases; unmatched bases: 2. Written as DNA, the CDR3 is TGTGCCAGTAGTATGACTAGCCGTGAGCAGTTCTTC. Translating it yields CASSMTSREQFF.

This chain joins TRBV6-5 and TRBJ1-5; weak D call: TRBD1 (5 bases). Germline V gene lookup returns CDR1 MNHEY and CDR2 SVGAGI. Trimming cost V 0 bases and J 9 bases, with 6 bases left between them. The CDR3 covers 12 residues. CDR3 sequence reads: CASSYSGGPQHF. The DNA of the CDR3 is TGTGCCAGCAGTTACTCGGGGGGGCCCCAGCATTTT.

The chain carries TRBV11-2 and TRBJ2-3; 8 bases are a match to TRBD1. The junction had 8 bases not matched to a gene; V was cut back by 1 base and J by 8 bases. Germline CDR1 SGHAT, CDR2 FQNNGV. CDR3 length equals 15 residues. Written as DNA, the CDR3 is TGTGCCAGCAGCTTAGCCCAGACAGGGGTCGGTACGCAGTATTTT. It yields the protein CASSLAQTGVGTQYF. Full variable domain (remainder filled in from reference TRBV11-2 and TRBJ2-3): EAGVAQSPRYKIIEKRQSVAFWCNPISGHATLYWYQQILGQGPKLLIQFQNNGVVDDSQLPKDRFSAERLKGVDSTLKIQPAKLEDSAVYLCASSLAQTGVGTQYFGPGTRLTVL.

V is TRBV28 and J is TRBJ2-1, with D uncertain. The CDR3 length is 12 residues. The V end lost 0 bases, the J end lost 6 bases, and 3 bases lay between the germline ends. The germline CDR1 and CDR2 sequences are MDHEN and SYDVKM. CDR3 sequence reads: CASSLWGNEQFF. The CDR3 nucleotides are TGTGCCAGCAGTTTATGGGGCAATGAGCAGTTCTTC.

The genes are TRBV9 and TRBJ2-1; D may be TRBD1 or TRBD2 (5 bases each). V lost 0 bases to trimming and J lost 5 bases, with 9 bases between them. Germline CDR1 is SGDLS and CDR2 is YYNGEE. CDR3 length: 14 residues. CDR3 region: CASSVDRTDNEQFF. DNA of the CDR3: TGTGCCAGCAGCGTAGACAGGACTGACAATGAGCAGTTCTTC.

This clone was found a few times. The CDR3 coding sequence is TGTGCCAGCAGCCTAAGACACCGCTCCTACGAGCAGTACTTC. This gives the protein CASSLRHRSYEQYF. The chain employs TRBV7-9 and TRBJ2-7; D remains ambiguous. The CDR3 totals 14 residues. Per the germline V gene, CDR1 is SEHNR and CDR2 is FQNEAQ (reference sequence). V was cut by 5 bases and J by 0 bases, with 11 bases left in between.

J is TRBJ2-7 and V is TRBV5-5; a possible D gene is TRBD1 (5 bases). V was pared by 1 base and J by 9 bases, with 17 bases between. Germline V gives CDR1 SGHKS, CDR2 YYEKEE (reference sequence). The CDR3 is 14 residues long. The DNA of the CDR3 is TGTGCCAGCAGCTTGATTACAGGCGGCTTTAGGCAGTACTTC. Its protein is CASSLITGGFRQYF.

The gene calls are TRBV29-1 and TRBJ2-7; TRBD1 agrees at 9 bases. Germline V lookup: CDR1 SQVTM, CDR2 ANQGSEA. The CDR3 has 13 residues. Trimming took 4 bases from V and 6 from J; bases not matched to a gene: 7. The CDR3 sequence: CSVAGQGRGEQYF. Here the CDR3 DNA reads TGCAGCGTTGCGGGACAGGGTCGCGGCGAGCAGTACTTC.

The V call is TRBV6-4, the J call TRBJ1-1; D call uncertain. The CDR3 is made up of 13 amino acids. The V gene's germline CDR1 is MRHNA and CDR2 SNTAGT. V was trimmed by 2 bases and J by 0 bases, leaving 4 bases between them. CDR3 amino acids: CASSDQMNTEAFF. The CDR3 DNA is TGTGCCAGCAGTGACCAGATGAACACTGAAGCTTTCTTT.

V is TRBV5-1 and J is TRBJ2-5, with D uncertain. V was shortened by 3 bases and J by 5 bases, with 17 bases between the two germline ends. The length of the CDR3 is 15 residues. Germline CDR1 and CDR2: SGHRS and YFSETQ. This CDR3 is CASSSGDGRSETQYF. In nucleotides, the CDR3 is TGCGCCAGCAGCTCTGGAGATGGGCGTAGCGAGACCCAGTACTTC.

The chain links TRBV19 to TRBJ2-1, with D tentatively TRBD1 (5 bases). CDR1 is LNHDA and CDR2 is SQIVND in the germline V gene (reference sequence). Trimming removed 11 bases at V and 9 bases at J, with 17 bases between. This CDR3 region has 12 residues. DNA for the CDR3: TGTGCCTCTTTGGGGCTGTACCGTGAGCAGTTCTTC. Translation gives CASLGLYREQFF.

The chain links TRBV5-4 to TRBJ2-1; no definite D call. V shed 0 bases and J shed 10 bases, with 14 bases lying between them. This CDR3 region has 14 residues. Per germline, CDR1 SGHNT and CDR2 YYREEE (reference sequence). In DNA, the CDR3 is TGTGCCAGCAGCTTGGAGACGTCGGTAGGAGAGCAGTTCTTC. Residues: CASSLETSVGEQFF.

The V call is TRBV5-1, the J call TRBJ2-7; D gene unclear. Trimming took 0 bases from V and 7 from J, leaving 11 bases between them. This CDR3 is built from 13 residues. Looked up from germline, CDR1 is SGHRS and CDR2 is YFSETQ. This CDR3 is CASSLGFDREQYF. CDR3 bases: TGCGCCAGCAGCTTGGGGTTCGATCGGGAGCAGTACTTC.

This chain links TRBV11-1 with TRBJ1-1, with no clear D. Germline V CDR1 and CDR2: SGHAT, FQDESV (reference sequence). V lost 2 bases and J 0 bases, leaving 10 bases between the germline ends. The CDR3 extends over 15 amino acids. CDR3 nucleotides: TGTGCCAGCAGCTTATTGGCTGGTCTGAACACTGAAGCTTTCTTT. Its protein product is CASSLLAGLNTEAFF.

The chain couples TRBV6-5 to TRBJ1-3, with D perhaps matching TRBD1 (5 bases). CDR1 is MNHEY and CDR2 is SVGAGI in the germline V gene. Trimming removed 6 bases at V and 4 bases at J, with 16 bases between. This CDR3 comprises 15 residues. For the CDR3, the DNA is TGTGCCAGCAGCCGCGACAGAGCGACCGGAAACACCATATATTTT. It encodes CASSRDRATGNTIYF.

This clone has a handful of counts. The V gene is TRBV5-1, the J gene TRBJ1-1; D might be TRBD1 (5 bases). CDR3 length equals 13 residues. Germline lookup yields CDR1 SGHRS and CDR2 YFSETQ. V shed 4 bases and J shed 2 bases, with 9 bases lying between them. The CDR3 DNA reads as TGCGCCAGCAGCGTCGGACATAACACTGAAGCTTTCTTT. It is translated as CASSVGHNTEAFF.

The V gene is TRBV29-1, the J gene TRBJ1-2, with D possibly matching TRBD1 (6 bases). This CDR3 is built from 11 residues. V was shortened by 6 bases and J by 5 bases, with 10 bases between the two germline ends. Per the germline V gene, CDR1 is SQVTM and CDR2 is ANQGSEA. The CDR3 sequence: CSVLDRYGYTF. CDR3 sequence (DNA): TGCAGCGTCTTGGACAGATATGGCTACACCTTC.

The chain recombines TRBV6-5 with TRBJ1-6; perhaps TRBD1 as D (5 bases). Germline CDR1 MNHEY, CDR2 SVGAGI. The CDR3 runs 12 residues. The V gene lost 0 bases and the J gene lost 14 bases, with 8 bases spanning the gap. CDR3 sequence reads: CASSYSGGALHF. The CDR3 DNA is TGTGCCAGCAGTTACTCGGGGGGAGCCCTCCACTTT.

CDR3 in DNA: TGTGCCAGCAGCCACGGGGGACAGTTGGCGGGCGAGCAGTACTTC. This translates into CASSHGGQLAGEQYF. This rearrangement joins TRBV3-1 (or the pseudogene TRBV3-2) to TRBJ2-7, with a tentative D call TRBD1 (7 bases). Germline loops: CDR1 LGHDT, CDR2 YNNKEL (reference sequence). Trimming stripped 3 bases from V and 6 bases from J, with 18 bases between. The CDR3 is made up of 15 amino acids.

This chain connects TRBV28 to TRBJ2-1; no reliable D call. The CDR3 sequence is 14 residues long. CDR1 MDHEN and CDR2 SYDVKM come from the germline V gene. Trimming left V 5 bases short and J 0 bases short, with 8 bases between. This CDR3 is CASSLRSSYNEQFF. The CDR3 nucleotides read TGTGCCAGCAGTCTCAGAAGCTCCTACAATGAGCAGTTCTTC.

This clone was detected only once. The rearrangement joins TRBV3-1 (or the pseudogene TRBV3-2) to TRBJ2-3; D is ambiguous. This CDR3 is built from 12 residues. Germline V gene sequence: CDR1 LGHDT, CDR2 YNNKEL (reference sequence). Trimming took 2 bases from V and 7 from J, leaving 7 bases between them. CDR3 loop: CASSQSGNTQYF. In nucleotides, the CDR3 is TGTGCCAGCAGCCAATCCGGTAATACGCAGTATTTT.

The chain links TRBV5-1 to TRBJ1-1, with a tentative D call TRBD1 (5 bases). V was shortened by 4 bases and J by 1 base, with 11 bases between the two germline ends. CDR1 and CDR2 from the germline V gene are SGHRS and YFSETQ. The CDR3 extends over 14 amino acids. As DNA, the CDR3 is TGCGCCAGCAGCCCCCAGGGACCGAACACTGAAGCTTTCTTT. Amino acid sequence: CASSPQGPNTEAFF.

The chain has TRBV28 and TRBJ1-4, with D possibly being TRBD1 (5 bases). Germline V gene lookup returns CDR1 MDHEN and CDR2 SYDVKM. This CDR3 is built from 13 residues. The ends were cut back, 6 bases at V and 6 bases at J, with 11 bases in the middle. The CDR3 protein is CASRRQTDEKLFF. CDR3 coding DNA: TGTGCCAGCAGACGACAGACGGATGAAAAACTGTTTTTT.

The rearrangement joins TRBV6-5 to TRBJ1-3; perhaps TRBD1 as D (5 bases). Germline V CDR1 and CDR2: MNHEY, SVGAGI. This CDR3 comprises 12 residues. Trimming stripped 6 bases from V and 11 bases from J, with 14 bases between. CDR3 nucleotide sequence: TGTGCCAGCAGACCCCCTTCGGGGGCCATATATTTT. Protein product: CASRPPSGAIYF.

The CDR3 nucleotides are TGTGCCAGCAGTGAAATAGCCCCAGGGACGAACACCGGGGAGCTGTTTTTT. This translates into CASSEIAPGTNTGELFF. The rearrangement joins TRBV2 to TRBJ2-2; possible D gene TRBD1, 5 bases. CDR1 is SNHLY and CDR2 is FYNNEI in the germline V gene. The CDR3 consists of 17 residues. The V and J ends lost 2 bases and 0 bases respectively, with 13 bases between them.

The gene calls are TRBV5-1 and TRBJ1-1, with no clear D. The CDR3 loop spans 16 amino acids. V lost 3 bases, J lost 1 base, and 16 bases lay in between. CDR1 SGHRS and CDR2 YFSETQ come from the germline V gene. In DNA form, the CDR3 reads TGCGCCAGCAGCTCCCTTGGCAGCGGACGGAACACTGAAGCTTTCTTT. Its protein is CASSSLGSGRNTEAFF.

The CDR3 nucleotides are TGTGCCAGCAGTTCTCCGGGACAGGGCCTCTATGGCTACACCTTC. It is translated as CASSSPGQGLYGYTF. J is TRBJ1-2 and V is TRBV28, with 9 bases matching TRBD1. This CDR3 is built from 15 residues. Per the germline V gene, CDR1 is MDHEN and CDR2 is SYDVKM. V shed 4 bases, J shed 4 bases, and the junction held 7 bases outside the gene matches.